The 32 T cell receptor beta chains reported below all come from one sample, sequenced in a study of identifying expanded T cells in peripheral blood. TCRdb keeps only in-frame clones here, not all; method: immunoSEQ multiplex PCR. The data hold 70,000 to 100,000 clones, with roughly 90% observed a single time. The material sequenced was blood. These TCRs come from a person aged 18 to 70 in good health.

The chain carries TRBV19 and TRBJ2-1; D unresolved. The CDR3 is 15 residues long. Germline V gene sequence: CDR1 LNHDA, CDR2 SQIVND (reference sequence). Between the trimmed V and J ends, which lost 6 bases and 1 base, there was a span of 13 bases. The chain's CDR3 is CASRRRTRSYNEQFF. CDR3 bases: TGTGCCAGTAGACGGCGGACCCGATCCTACAATGAGCAGTTCTTC.

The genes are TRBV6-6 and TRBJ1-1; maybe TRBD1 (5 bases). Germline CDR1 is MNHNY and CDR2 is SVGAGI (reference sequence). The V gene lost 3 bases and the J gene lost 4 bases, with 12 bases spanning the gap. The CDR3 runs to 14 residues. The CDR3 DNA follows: TGTGCCAGCAGTTATACAGGAGGGAGCACTGAAGCTTTCTTT. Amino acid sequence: CASSYTGGSTEAFF.

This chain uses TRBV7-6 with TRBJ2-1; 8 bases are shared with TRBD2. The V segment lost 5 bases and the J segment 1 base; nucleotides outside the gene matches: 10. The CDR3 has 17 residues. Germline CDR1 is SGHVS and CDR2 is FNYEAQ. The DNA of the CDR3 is TGTGCCAGCAGCACCCCAACCAGCGGGGGTTCCTACAATGAGCAGTTCTTC. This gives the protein CASSTPTSGGSYNEQFF.

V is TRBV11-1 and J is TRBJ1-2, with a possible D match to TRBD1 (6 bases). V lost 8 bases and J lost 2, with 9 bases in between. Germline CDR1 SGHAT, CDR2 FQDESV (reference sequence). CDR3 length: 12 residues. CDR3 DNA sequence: TGTGCCAGCGGGGGGGCGAACTATGGCTACACCTTC. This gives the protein CASGGANYGYTF.

Here the CDR3 DNA reads TGTGCCAGCAGCTTACGCGGCGGGGTTGGCACAGATACGCAGTATTTT. Protein sequence: CASSLRGGVGTDTQYF. This sequence joins TRBV7-3 and TRBJ2-3; perhaps TRBD2 as D (6 bases). The CDR3 runs 16 residues. Germline CDR1 reads SGHTA; CDR2 reads FQGTGA. V was clipped by 2 bases and J by 1 base, with 13 bases between them.

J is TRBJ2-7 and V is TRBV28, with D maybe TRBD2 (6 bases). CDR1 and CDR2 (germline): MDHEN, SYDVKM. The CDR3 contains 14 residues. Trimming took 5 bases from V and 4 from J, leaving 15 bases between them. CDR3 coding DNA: TGTGCCAGCAGTCCCGTCGGGGGTTTGTACGAGCAGTACTTC. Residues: CASSPVGGLYEQYF. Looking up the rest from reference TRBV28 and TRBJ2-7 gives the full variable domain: DVKVTQSSRYLVKRTGEKVFLECVQDMDHENMFWYRQDPGLGLRLIYFSYDVKMKEKGDIPEGYSVSREKKERFSLILESASTNQTSMYLCASSPVGGLYEQYFGPGTRLTVT.

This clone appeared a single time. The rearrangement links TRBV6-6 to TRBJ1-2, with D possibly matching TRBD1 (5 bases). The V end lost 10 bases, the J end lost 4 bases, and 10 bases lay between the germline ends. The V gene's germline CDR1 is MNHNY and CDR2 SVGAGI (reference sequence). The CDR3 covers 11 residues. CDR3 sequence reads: CATRQTYGYTF. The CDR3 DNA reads TGTGCCACCAGACAGACCTATGGCTACACCTTC.

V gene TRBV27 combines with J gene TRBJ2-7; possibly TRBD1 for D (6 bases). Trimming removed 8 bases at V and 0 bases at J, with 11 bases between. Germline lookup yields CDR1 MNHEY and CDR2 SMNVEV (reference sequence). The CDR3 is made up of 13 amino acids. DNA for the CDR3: TGTGCCAGCCGCCGGGACACCTCCTACGAGCAGTACTTC. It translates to CASRRDTSYEQYF.

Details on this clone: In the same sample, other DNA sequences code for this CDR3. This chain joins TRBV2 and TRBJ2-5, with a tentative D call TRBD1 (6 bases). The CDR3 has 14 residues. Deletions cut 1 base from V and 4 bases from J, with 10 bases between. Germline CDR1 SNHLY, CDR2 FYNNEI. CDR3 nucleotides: TGTGCCAGCAGTGAAGGGCAGGGGAGAGAGACCCAGTACTTC. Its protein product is CASSEGQGRETQYF.

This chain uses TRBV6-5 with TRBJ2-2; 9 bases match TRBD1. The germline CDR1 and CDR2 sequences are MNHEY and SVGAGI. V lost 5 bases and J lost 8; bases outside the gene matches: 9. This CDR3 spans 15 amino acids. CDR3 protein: CASSTTTGGFGELFF. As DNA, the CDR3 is TGTGCCAGCAGTACAACGACAGGGGGATTTGGGGAGCTGTTTTTT.

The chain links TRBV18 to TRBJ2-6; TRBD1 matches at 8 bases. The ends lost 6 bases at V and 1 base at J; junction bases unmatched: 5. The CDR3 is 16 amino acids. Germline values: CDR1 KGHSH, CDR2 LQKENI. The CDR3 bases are TGTGCCAGCTCCCCGGGACAGGTGTCTGGGGCCAACGTCCTGACTTTC. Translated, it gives CASSPGQVSGANVLTF.

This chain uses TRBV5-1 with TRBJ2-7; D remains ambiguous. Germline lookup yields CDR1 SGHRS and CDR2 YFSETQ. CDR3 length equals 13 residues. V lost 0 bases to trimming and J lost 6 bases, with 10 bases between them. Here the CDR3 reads CASSLAPVTEQYF. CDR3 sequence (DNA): TGCGCCAGCAGCTTGGCCCCGGTAACCGAGCAGTACTTC.

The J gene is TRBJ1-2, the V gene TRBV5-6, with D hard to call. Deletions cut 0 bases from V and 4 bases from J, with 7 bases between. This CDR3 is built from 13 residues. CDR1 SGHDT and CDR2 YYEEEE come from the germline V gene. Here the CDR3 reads CASSLVNSYGYTF. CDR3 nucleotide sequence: TGTGCCAGCAGCTTGGTCAATTCCTATGGCTACACCTTC. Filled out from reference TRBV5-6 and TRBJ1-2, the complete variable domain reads DAGVTQSPTHLIKTRGQQVTLRCSPKSGHDTVSWYQQALGQGPQFIFQYYEEEERQRGNFPDRFSGHQFPNYSSELNVNALLLGDSALYLCASSLVNSYGYTFGSGTRLTVV.

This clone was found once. This CDR3 is CASSVGPGDYGYTF. As DNA, the CDR3 is TGTGCCAGCAGCGTAGGGCCAGGAGACTATGGCTACACCTTC. J is TRBJ1-2 and V is TRBV9; D unresolved. Germline CDR1 reads SGDLS; CDR2 reads YYNGEE. This CDR3 has 14 residues. V lost 0 bases to trimming and J lost 3 bases, with 9 bases between them.

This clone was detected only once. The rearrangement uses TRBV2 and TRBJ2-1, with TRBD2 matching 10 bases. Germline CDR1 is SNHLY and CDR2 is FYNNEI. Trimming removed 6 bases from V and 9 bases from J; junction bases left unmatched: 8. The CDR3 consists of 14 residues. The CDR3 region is CASRVAGGLSEQFF. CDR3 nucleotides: TGTGCCAGCAGAGTAGCGGGGGGTCTGAGTGAGCAGTTCTTC.

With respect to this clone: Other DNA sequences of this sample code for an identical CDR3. DNA of the CDR3: TGCAGTGCTAGCTATGGCTACACCTTC. This codes for CSASYGYTF. This rearrangement joins TRBV20-1 to TRBJ1-2; D remains unclear. This CDR3 region has 9 residues. Trimming took 3 bases from V and 4 from J, leaving 0 bases between them. Looked up from germline, CDR1 is DFQATT and CDR2 is SNEGSKA (reference sequence).

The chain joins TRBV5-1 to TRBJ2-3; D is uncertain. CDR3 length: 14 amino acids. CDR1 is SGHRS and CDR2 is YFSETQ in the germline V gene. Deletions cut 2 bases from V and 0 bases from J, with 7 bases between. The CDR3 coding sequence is TGCGCCAGCAGCTTCGAGACTAGCACAGATACGCAGTATTTT. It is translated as CASSFETSTDTQYF.

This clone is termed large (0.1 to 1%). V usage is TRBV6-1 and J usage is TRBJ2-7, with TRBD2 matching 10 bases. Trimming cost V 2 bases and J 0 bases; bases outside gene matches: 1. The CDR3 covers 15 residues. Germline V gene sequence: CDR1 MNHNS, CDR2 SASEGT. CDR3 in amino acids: CASSETSGDSYEQYF. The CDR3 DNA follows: TGTGCCAGCAGTGAAACTAGCGGGGACTCCTACGAGCAGTACTTC.

In nucleotides, the CDR3 is TGTGCCAGTACGAGGGGGCCGGACACCGGGGAGCTGTTTTTT. It specifies CASTRGPDTGELFF. This chain joins TRBV19 and TRBJ2-2; TRBD1 agrees at 7 bases. Germline V gene sequence: CDR1 LNHDA, CDR2 SQIVND (reference sequence). The V gene end was trimmed by 7 bases and the J gene end by 3 bases; junction bases not matched to a gene: 5. CDR3 size: 14 residues.

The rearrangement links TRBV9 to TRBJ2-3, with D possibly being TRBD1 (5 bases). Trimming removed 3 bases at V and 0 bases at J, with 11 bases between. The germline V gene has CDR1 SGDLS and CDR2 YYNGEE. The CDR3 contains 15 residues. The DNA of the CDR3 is TGTGCCAGCAGCGACACCGACAGAAGCACAGATACGCAGTATTTT. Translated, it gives CASSDTDRSTDTQYF.

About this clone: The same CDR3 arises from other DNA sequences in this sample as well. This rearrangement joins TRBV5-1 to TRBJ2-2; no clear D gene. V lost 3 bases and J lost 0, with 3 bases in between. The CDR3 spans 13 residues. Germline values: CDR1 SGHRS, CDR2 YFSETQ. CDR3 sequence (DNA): TGCGCCAGCAGCTCCACGAACACCGGGGAGCTGTTTTTT. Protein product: CASSSTNTGELFF.

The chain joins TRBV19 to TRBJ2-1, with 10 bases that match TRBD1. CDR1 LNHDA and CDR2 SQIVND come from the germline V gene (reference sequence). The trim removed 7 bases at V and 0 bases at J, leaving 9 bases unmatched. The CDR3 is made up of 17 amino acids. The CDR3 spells CASTGGRTGGSYNEQFF. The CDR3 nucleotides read TGTGCCAGTACCGGAGGGCGGACAGGGGGCTCCTACAATGAGCAGTTCTTC. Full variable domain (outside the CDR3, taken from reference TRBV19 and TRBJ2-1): DGGITQSPKYLFRKEGQNVTLSCEQNLNHDAMYWYRQDPGQGLRLIYYSQIVNDFQKGDIAEGYSVSREKKESFPLTVTSAQKNPTAFYLCASTGGRTGGSYNEQFFGPGTRLTVL.

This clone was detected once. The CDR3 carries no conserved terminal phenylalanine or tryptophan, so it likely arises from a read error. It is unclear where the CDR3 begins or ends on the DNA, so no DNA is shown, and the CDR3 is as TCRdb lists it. CDR3 loop: CASSSRSVRKTYGY. The rearrangement joins TRBV5-1 to TRBJ1-2. The CDR3 spans 14 residues, counting both ends. CDR1 is SGHRS, CDR2 YFSETQ, per germline.

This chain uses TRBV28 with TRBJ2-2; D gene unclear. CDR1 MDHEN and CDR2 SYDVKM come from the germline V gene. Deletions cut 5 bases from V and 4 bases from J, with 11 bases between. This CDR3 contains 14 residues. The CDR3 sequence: CASSPNPGTGELFF. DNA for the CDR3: TGTGCCAGCAGTCCTAACCCCGGCACCGGGGAGCTGTTTTTT.

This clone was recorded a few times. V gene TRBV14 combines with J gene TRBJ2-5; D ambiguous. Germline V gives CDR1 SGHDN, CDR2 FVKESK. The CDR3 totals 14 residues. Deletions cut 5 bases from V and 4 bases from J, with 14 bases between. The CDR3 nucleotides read TGTGCCAGCAGCTTAAAAGCGAATCGAGAGACCCAGTACTTC. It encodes CASSLKANRETQYF.

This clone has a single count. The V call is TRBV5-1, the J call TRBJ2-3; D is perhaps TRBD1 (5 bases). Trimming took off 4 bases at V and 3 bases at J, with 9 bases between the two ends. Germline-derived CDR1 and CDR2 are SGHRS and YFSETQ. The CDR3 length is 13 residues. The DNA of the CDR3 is TGCGCCAGCAGCCAAGGGGTAACAGATACGCAGTATTTT. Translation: CASSQGVTDTQYF.

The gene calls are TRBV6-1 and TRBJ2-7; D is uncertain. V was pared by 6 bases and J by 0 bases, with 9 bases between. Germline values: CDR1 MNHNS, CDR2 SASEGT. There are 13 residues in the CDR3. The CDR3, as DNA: TGTGCCAGCAGCCGCAGAGACTCCTACGAGCAGTACTTC. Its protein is CASSRRDSYEQYF.

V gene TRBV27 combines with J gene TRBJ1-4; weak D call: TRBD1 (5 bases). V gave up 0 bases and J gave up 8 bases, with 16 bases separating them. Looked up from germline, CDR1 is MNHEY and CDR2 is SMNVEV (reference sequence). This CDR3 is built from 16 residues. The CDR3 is CASSLSGLLNQEKLFF. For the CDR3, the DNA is TGTGCCAGCAGTTTATCGGGGCTCTTAAATCAAGAAAAACTGTTTTTT.

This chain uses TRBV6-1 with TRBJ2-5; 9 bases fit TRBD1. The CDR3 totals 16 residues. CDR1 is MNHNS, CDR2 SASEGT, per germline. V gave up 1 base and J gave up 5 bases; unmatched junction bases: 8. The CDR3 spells CASSEGSGTGRETQYF. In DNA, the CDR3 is TGTGCCAGCAGTGAAGGTTCGGGGACAGGGCGGGAGACCCAGTACTTC.

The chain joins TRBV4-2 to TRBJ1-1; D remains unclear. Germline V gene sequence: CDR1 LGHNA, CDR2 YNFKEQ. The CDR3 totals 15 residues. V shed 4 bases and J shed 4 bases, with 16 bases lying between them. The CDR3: CASSLETRVITEAFF. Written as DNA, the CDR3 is TGTGCCAGCAGCCTCGAGACCCGGGTCATCACTGAAGCTTTCTTT.

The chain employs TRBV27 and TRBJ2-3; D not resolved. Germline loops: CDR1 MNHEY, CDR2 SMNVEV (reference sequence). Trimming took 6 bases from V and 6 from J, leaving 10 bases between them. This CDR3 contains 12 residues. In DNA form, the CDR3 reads TGTGCCAGCAGAGGAATCGGGGATACGCAGTATTTT. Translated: CASRGIGDTQYF.

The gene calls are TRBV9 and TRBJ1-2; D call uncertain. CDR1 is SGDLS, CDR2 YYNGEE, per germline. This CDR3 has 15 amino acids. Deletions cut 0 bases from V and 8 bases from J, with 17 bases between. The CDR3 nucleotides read TGTGCCAGCAGCGTAGGAGGAGGGTTTTTACAGGGCTACACCTTC. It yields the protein CASSVGGGFLQGYTF.